The 8 T cell receptor beta chains below all came from one sample that was sequenced in a study of control samples from healthy donors and cancer patients. Profiling relied on immunoSEQ multiplex PCR, and the TCRdb table lists in-frame clones only, not all of them. The sample includes fewer than 200,000 clones, about 93% of them seen just once. Material: blood. These TCRs come from a woman aged 55-69 years in good health.

The chain joins TRBV24-1 to TRBJ1-1; TRBD1 aligns across 8 bases. The CDR3 is 19 residues long. Germline V lookup: CDR1 KGHDR, CDR2 SFDVKD. V was pared by 7 bases and J by 1 base, with 19 bases of the junction left unmatched. The CDR3 region has the DNA TGTGCCACCAGCCACCCTCGGACAGGGAACCCTTTACCGAACACTGAAGCTTTCTTT. It translates to CATSHPRTGNPLPNTEAFF.

The chain joins TRBV12-3 or TRBV12-4 to TRBJ1-5; no clear D. Trimming stripped 7 bases from V and 5 bases from J, with 9 bases between. CDR3 length: 12 amino acids. The CDR3 sequence is CASNTPYQPQHF. Written as DNA, the CDR3 is TGTGCCAGCAATACCCCTTATCAGCCCCAGCATTTT.

This clone was counted between two and nine times. The CDR3 DNA follows: TGTGCCAGCAGTTACGATGGGAGAGCGTTCTATGGCTACACCTTC. This sequence encodes CASSYDGRAFYGYTF. The chain couples TRBV6-5 to TRBJ1-2; D unresolved. Germline CDR1 is MNHEY and CDR2 is SVGAGI. This CDR3 is built from 15 residues. Trimming took 2 bases from V and 4 from J, leaving 14 bases between them.

This clone was observed once. This sequence joins TRBV6-6 and TRBJ1-3; D ambiguous. V shed 6 bases and J shed 8 bases, with 17 bases lying between them. The CDR3 has 14 residues. In germline, CDR1 is MNHNY, CDR2 SVGAGI (reference sequence). The CDR3 DNA follows: TGTGCCAGCAGACTTGTGGCTTCGGCGGACACCATATATTTT. It specifies CASRLVASADTIYF.

The chain uses TRBV7-6 and TRBJ1-2; TRBD1 matches at 7 bases. The CDR3 loop spans 15 amino acids. Germline V CDR1 and CDR2: SGHVS, FNYEAQ. J lost 8 bases, V lost 5 bases, and 14 bases had no gene match. DNA of the CDR3: TGTGCCAGCAGCCGCGACCAGGGGGATAGAGGAGGCTACACCTTC. Protein product: CASSRDQGDRGGYTF.

The rearrangement joins TRBV7-9 to TRBJ2-7; D perhaps matches TRBD2 (5 bases). Germline V gene lookup returns CDR1 SEHNR and CDR2 FQNEAQ (reference sequence). Trimming took off 1 base at V and 6 bases at J, with 16 bases between the two ends. CDR3 length: 15 amino acids. CDR3 coding DNA: TGTGCCAGCAGCTTAGGTGGCATATCCGGGGTCGAGCAGTACTTC. Its protein product is CASSLGGISGVEQYF.

Only a few counts were recorded for this clone. V usage is TRBV10-3 and J usage is TRBJ2-7; 9 nucleotides agree with TRBD1. Germline V gene lookup returns CDR1 ENHRY and CDR2 SYGVKD. The junction had 5 bases not matched to a gene; V was cut back by 6 bases and J by 2 bases. CDR3 size: 14 residues. The CDR3 protein is CAISRDRAPYEQYF. In nucleotides, the CDR3 is TGTGCCATCAGCCGGGACAGGGCCCCCTACGAGCAGTACTTC.

The chain couples TRBV12-3 or TRBV12-4 to TRBJ2-5; D call uncertain. V lost 7 bases and J lost 7, with 16 bases in between. The CDR3 contains 13 residues. CDR3 loop: CASTKGQAGTQYF. In DNA form, the CDR3 reads TGTGCCAGCACCAAAGGGCAGGCCGGGACCCAGTACTTC.